This T cell receptor (beta chain) was obtained from a study of PD-L1 blockade in urothelial cancer. Overall study context: Prior chemotherapy ranged from 0 to 3 regimens per patient. Treatment start was followed by blood analysis at 3 weeks (second dose) and again at 6 weeks.

Assay used: immunoSEQ multiplex PCR; TCRdb lists only in-frame clones, some missing. Among 23,000 or so clones listed, 82% were seen once. As for time point: peripheral blood 6 weeks after treatment start. The study collected 1 to 8 samples per patient, pretreatment and on-treatment. General study findings and limits: Better survival was predicted when blood TCR clonality before treatment fell below the median.

This clone came up a few times. Antigen specificity is unknown. Trimming stripped 2 bases from V and 0 bases from J, with 5 bases between. CDR1 and CDR2 (germline): MNHEY, SMNVEV (reference sequence). The CDR3 is 14 amino acids. The sequence was collected from an older man with urothelial cancer. The sample here was PBMCs, taken around atezolizumab (anti-PD-L1) treatment. This chain uses TRBV27 with TRBJ1-5; D is ambiguous. CDR3 sequence (DNA): TGTGCCAGCAGTTTAGTCTCTAGCAATCAGCCCCAGCATTTT. Its protein is CASSLVSSNQPQHF.